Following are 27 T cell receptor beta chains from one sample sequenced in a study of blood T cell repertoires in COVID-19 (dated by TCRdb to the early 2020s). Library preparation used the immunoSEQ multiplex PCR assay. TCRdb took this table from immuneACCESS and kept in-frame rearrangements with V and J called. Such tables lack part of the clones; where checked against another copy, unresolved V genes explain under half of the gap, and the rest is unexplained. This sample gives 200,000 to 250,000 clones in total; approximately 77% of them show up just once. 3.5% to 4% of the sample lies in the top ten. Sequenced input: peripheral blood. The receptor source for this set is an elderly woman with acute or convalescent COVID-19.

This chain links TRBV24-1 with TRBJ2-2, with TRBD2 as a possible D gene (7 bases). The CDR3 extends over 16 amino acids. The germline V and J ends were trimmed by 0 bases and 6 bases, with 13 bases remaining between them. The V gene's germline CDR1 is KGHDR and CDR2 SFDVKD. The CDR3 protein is CATSDLLGGPAGELFF. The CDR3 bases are TGTGCCACCAGTGATTTGCTGGGGGGGCCAGCCGGGGAGCTGTTTTTT.

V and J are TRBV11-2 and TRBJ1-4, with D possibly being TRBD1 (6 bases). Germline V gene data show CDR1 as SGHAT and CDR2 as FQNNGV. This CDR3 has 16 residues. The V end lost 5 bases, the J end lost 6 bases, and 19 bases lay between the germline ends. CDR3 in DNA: TGTGCCAGCAGCCTGAGAGGGGCAGGGGCCGATGAAAAACTGTTTTTT. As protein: CASSLRGAGADEKLFF.

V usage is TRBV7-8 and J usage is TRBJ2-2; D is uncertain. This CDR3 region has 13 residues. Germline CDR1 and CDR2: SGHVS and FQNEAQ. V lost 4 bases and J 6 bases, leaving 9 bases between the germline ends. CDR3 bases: TGTGCCAGCAGCTCGTTGGGCCCCGGGGAGCTGTTTTTT. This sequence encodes CASSSLGPGELFF. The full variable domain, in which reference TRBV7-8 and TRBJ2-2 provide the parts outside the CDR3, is GAGVSQSPRYKVAKRGQDVALRCDPISGHVSLFWYQQALGQGPEFLTYFQNEAQLDKSGLPSDRFFAERPEGSVSTLKIQRTQQEDSAVYLCASSSLGPGELFFGEGSRLTVL.

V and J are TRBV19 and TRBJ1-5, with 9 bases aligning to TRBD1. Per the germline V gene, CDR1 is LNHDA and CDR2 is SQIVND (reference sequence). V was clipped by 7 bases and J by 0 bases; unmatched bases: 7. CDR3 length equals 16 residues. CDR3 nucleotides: TGTGCCAGTATGGGGACAGGGATTGGTAGCAATCAGCCCCAGCATTTT. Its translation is CASMGTGIGSNQPQHF.

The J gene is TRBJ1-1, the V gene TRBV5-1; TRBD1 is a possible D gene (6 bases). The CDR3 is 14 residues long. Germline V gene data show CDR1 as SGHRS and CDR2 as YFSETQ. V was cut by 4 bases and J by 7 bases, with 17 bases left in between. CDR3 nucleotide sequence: TGCGCCAGCAGCACGTCACCTGGACAGCTTGAAGCTTTCTTT. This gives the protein CASSTSPGQLEAFF.

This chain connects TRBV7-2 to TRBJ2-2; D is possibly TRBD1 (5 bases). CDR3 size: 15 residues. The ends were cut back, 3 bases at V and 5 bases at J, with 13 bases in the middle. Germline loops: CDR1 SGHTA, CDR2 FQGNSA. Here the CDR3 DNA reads TGTGCCAGCAGCTTCAGACAGCGTCGGACCGGGGAGCTGTTTTTT. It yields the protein CASSFRQRRTGELFF.

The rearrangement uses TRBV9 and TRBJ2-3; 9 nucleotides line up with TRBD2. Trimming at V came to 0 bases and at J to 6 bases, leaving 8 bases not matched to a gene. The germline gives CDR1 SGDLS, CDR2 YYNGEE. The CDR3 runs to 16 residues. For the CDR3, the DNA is TGTGCCAGCAGCGTAGTAGGCGGGGGGGCCGGGGATACGCAGTATTTT. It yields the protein CASSVVGGGAGDTQYF. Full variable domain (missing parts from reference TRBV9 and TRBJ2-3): DSGVTQTPKHLITATGQRVTLRCSPRSGDLSVYWYQQSLDQGLQFLIQYYNGEERAKGNILERFSAQQFPDLHSELNLSSLELGDSALYFCASSVVGGGAGDTQYFGPGTRLTVL.

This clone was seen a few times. The DNA for the CDR3 is TGCGCCAGCAGCTGGGATGGACAGGACCTCTATGGCTACACCTTC. Translated, it gives CASSWDGQDLYGYTF. The chain links TRBV5-1 to TRBJ1-2; 7 bases match TRBD1. The CDR3 sequence is 15 residues long. The V and J ends lost 3 bases and 4 bases, in that order; junction bases with no gene match: 9. From germline, CDR1 is SGHRS and CDR2 YFSETQ.

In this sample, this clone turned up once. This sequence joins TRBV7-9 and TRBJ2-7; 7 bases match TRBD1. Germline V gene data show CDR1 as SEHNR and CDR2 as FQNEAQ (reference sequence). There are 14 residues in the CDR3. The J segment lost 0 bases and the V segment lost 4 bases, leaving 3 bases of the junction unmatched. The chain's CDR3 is CASSWTGVSYEQYF. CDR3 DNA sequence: TGTGCCAGCAGCTGGACAGGAGTCTCCTACGAGCAGTACTTC.

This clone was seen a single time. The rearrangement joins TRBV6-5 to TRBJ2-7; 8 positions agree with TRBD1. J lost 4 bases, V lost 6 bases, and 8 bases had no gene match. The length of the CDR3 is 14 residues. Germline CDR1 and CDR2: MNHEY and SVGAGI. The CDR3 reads CASRRQGSLYEQYF. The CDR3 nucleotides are TGTGCCAGCAGACGACAGGGGTCATTATACGAGCAGTACTTC.

CDR3 protein: CASSLGRADYGYTF. The CDR3, as DNA: TGTGCCAGCAGCTTGGGCAGGGCGGACTATGGCTACACCTTC. The rearrangement uses TRBV5-6 and TRBJ1-2; maybe TRBD1 (5 bases). With 0 bases removed from V and 3 bases from J, the gap between germline ends came to 9 bases. In germline, CDR1 is SGHDT, CDR2 YYEEEE. This CDR3 comprises 14 residues. The full variable domain, its missing parts supplied by reference TRBV5-6 and TRBJ1-2, is DAGVTQSPTHLIKTRGQQVTLRCSPKSGHDTVSWYQQALGQGPQFIFQYYEEEERQRGNFPDRFSGHQFPNYSSELNVNALLLGDSALYLCASSLGRADYGYTFGSGTRLTVV.

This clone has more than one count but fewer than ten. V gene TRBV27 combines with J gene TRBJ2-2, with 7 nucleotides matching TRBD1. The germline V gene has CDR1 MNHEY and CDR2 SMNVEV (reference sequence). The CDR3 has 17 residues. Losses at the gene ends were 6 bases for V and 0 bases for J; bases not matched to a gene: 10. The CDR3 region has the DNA TGTGCCAGCAGCCGCCGGGACAGCCCAGCGAACACCGGGGAGCTGTTTTTT. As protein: CASSRRDSPANTGELFF.

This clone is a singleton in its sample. CDR3 in amino acids: CASSYSAGEPYGYTF. The CDR3 nucleotides read TGTGCCAGCAGTTACTCCGCAGGGGAACCCTATGGCTACACCTTC. J is TRBJ1-2 and V is TRBV6-5, with a possible D match to TRBD1 (6 bases). The germline gives CDR1 MNHEY, CDR2 SVGAGI. Trimming shortened V by 0 bases and J by 4 bases, and 12 bases separated the two germline ends. The CDR3 has 15 amino acids.

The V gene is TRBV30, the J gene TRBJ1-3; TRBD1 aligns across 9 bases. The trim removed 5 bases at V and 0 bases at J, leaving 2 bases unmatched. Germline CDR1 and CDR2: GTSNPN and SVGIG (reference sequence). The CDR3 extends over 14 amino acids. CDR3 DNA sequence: TGTGCCTGGGTACAGGGGGCCTCTGGAAACACCATATATTTT. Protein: CAWVQGASGNTIYF.

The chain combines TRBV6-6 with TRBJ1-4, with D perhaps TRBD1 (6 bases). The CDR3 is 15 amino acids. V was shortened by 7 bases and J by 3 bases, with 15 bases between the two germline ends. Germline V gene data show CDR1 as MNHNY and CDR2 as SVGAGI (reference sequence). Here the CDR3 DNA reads TGTGCCAGCATCTGGGGAGGGGGGGCTAATGAAAAACTGTTTTTT. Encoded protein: CASIWGGGANEKLFF.

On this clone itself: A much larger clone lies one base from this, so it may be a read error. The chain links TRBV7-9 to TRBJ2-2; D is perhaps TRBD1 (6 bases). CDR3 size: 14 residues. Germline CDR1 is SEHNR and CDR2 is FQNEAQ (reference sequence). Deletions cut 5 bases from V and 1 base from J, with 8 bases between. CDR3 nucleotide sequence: TGTGCCAGCAGCCCGGGACAGAACACCGGGGAGCTGTTTTTT. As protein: CASSPGQNTGELFF.

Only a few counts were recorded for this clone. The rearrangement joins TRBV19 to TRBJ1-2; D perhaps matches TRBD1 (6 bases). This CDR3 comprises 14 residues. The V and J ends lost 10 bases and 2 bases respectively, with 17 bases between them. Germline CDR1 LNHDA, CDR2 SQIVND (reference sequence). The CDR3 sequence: CAIRSAGGNYGYTF. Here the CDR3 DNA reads TGTGCCATCAGATCCGCGGGGGGCAACTATGGCTACACCTTC.

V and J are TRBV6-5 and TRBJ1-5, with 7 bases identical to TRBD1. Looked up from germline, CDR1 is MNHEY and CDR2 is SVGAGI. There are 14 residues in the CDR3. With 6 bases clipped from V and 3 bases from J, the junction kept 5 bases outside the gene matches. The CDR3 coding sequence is TGTGCCAGCAGCCTCGGACAGGTCAATCAGCCCCAGCATTTT. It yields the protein CASSLGQVNQPQHF.

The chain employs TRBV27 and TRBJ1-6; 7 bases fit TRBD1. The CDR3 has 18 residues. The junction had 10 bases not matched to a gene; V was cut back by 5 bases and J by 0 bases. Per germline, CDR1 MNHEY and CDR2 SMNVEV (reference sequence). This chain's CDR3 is CASSPRDSLFSYNSPLHF. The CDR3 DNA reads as TGTGCCAGCAGTCCCAGGGACAGTCTTTTCTCCTATAATTCACCCCTCCACTTT.

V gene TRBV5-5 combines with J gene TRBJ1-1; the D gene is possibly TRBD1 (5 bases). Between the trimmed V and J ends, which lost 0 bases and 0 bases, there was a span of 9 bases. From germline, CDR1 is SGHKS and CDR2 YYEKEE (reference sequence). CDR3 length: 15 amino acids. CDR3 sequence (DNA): TGTGCCAGCAGCTTGGGACAGCTCATGAACACTGAAGCTTTCTTT. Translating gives CASSLGQLMNTEAFF.

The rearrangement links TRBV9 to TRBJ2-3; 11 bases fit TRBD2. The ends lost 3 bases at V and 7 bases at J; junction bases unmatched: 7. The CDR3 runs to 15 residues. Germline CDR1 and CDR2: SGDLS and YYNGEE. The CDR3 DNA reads TGTGCCAGCAGCGCTCCCGGGACTAGCGGAAATACGCAGTATTTT. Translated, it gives CASSAPGTSGNTQYF. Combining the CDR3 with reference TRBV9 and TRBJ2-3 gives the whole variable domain DSGVTQTPKHLITATGQRVTLRCSPRSGDLSVYWYQQSLDQGLQFLIQYYNGEERAKGNILERFSAQQFPDLHSELNLSSLELGDSALYFCASSAPGTSGNTQYFGPGTRLTVL.

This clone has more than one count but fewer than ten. The CDR3 is CASSQRTGGLQNYGYTF. The CDR3 region has the DNA TGTGCCAGCAGCCAGAGGACAGGGGGCCTTCAAAACTATGGCTACACCTTC. The rearrangement uses TRBV3-1 (or the pseudogene TRBV3-2) and TRBJ1-2, with TRBD1 identical over 11 bases. With V trimmed by 3 bases and J by 2 bases, 8 bases remained unmatched. The CDR3 runs to 17 residues. Germline V gene data show CDR1 as LGHDT and CDR2 as YNNKEL (reference sequence).

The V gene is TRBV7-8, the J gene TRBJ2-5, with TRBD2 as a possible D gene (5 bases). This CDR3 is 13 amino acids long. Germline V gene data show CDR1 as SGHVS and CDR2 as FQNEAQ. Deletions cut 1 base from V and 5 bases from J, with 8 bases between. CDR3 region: CASSLVPGETQYF. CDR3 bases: TGTGCCAGCAGCTTAGTCCCGGGGGAGACCCAGTACTTC. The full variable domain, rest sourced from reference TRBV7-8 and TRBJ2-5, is GAGVSQSPRYKVAKRGQDVALRCDPISGHVSLFWYQQALGQGPEFLTYFQNEAQLDKSGLPSDRFFAERPEGSVSTLKIQRTQQEDSAVYLCASSLVPGETQYFGPGTRLLVL.

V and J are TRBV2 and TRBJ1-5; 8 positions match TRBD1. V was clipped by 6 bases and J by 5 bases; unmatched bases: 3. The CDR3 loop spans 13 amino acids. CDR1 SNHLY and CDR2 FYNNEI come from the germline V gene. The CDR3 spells CASRDRADQPQHF. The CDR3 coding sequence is TGTGCCAGCAGGGACAGGGCGGATCAGCCCCAGCATTTT. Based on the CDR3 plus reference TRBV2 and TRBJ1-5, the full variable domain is EPEVTQTPSHQVTQMGQEVILRCVPISNHLYFYWYRQILGQKVEFLVSFYNNEISEKSEIFDDQFSVERPDGSNFTLKIRSTKLEDSAMYFCASRDRADQPQHFGDGTRLSIL.

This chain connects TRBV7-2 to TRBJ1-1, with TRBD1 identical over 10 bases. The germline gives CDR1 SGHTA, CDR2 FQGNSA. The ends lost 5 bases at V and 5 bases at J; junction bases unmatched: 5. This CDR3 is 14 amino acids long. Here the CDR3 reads CASSQTGGLTEAFF. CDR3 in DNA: TGTGCCAGCAGCCAGACAGGGGGCCTAACTGAAGCTTTCTTT.

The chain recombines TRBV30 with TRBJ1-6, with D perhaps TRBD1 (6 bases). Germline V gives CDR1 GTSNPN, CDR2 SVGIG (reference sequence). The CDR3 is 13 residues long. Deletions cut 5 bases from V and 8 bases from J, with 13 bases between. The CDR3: CAWDPGQYSPLHF. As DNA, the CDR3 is TGTGCCTGGGATCCAGGACAGTATTCACCCCTCCACTTT.

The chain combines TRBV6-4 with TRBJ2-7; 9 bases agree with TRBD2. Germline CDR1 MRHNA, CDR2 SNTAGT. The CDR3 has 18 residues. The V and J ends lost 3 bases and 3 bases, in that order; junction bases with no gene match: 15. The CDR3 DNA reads TGTGCCAGCAGTGAATTCGGGAGCGGGGGGCCCTTCGTCTACGAGCAGTACTTC. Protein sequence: CASSEFGSGGPFVYEQYF.